This entry lists 5 T cell receptor beta chains sequenced from one sample in a study of blood T cell repertoires in COVID-19. Profiled with immunoSEQ multiplex PCR; TCRdb holds only in-frame clones, not every one. The table records about 220,000 clones, 75% to 85% of them present only once. Sequencing used peripheral blood. The receptor set was obtained from a man aged 50 to 59 with active or convalescent COVID-19.

This chain joins TRBV19 and TRBJ1-1; TRBD1 matches at 7 bases. Germline V CDR1 and CDR2: LNHDA, SQIVND (reference sequence). The CDR3 contains 14 residues. V gave up 6 bases and J gave up 5 bases; unmatched junction bases: 9. This CDR3 reads CASRSGGWETEAFF. The CDR3 DNA follows: TGTGCCAGTAGATCAGGGGGATGGGAGACTGAAGCTTTCTTT.

The chain combines TRBV27 with TRBJ2-2; no definite D call. The CDR3 is made up of 13 amino acids. Germline-derived CDR1 and CDR2 are MNHEY and SMNVEV (reference sequence). Trimming took off 3 bases at V and 0 bases at J, with 2 bases between the two ends. The CDR3 region has the DNA TGTGCCAGCAGTTTCTCGAACACCGGGGAGCTGTTTTTT. It is translated as CASSFSNTGELFF.

The chain combines TRBV28 with TRBJ1-5; D is unresolved. Trimming stripped 8 bases from V and 0 bases from J, with 8 bases between. The CDR3 totals 13 residues. Germline assignment: CDR1 MDHEN and CDR2 SYDVKM. CDR3 sequence reads: CASSSFSNQPQHF. DNA of the CDR3: TGTGCCAGCTCCAGTTTTAGCAATCAGCCCCAGCATTTT.

The gene calls are TRBV4-1 and TRBJ1-3; D may be TRBD1 (6 bases). From germline, CDR1 is MGHRA and CDR2 YSYEKL. This CDR3 comprises 17 residues. V lost 2 bases, J lost 0 bases, and 14 bases lay in between. CDR3 bases: TGCGCCAGCAGCCAAAGGGGGAGACTCAGCTCTGGAAACACCATATATTTT. Amino acids: CASSQRGRLSSGNTIYF.

The V gene is TRBV2, the J gene TRBJ2-6, with a weak D call TRBD2 (6 bases). The CDR3 totals 15 residues. Germline CDR1 reads SNHLY; CDR2 reads FYNNEI. Trimming took off 3 bases at V and 4 bases at J, with 10 bases between the two ends. The CDR3 protein is CASSDGGTGANVLTF. For the CDR3, the DNA is TGTGCCAGCAGTGACGGGGGAACCGGGGCCAACGTCCTGACTTTC.